The T cell receptor beta chain under discussion was sequenced for a study of OX40 agonist ivuxolimab in advanced cancers. Study-level background: Ivuxolimab was a fully human IgG2 agonistic monoclonal antibody targeting the costimulatory receptor OX40 (CD134). Intravenous ivuxolimab was administered to patients every 2 weeks at six dose levels: 0.01, 0.1, 0.3, 1.5, 3 and 10 mg/kg. Among the roughly 54 dose-escalation patients, 19 had hepatocellular carcinoma, about 15 melanoma, 9 renal cell carcinoma and 9 head and neck cancer. The dose-escalation cohort was 82.7% male with a mean age of 60 years, ranging from about 20 to 85. Prior anti-PD-1, anti-PD-L1 or anti-CTLA-4 therapy was permitted, and checkpoint inhibitors had been received by around 39% of dose-escalation patients. Partial responses occurred in three dose-escalation patients, of whom one had hepatocellular carcinoma and two had cutaneous melanoma. Peripheral TCRbeta sequencing was intended to test whether TCR sequence diversity was altered and clonal T-cell expansion was caused by ivuxolimab. The paper reports the monotherapy dose-escalation portion (N of about 47 patients) of the phase I ivuxolimab trial.

A remark on this clone: Its antigen is unknown. Qualities for individual bases were not recorded, and no much larger clone is one base off.

What the work shows at the level of the full study, not this receptor alone: After ivuxolimab, CD8+ T cells had more expanded clones than CD4+ T cells on average. Partial responders in the 0.1-3.0 mg/kg groups had among the lowest normalized peripheral clonal expansion, especially among CD8+ T cells. Which antigens the clonally expanded peripheral T cells were specific for was not determined. At doses of 0.1 to 3.0 mg/kg, clonal expansion of both CD4+ and CD8+ T cells in blood was seen between baseline and week 6. Low levels of normalized T-cell clonal expansion were also seen in some patients who did not respond.

The trial excluded patients who had a history of autoimmune disease or were on systemic immunosuppression. Peripheral blood for TCR sequencing was collected from all dose cohorts at baseline, on cycle 4 day 1, and on cycle 7 day 1. Samples were obtained from an open-label, multicenter, first-in-human phase I dose-escalation trial of ivuxolimab. The trial enrolled adults with locally advanced or metastatic head and neck squamous cell, hepatocellular, melanoma or renal cell carcinoma. Before TCR sequencing, CD4+ and CD8+ T cells were separately sorted from peripheral blood. Genomic DNA was extracted from sorted cells for sequencing of the TCRbeta CDR3 region. The immunoSEQ Assay was used for sequencing of TCRbeta CDR3 regions. TCRdb took this table from immuneACCESS and kept in-frame rearrangements with V and J called. Such tables lack part of the clones; where checked against another copy, unresolved V genes explain under half of the gap, and the rest is unexplained. This sample lists some 100,000 clones; around 89% were detected once. The biggest ten clones account for around 0.16% of the sample.

V sheds 1 base and J sheds 7 bases, leaving 8 bases between their ends. CDR1 MNHEY and CDR2 SMNVEV are derived from the germline V gene (reference sequence). The CDR3 starts with the cysteine, ends with the phenylalanine, and has 12 residues. Only CDR3 DNA is held: 36 bases, read in frame from base 1. The receptor was isolated from an adult with an advanced solid tumor such as melanoma, head and neck, liver or kidney cancer. This material consisted of CD4+ or CD8+ T cells sorted from blood, taken in a trial of the OX40 agonist ivuxolimab. The rearranged segments are TRBV27 and TRBJ2-7; the D gene identity is not certain. The DNA reads as follows: TGTGCCAGCAGTTTATTGGACGGGGAGCAGTACTTC. This yields the protein CASSLLDGEQYF.